What follows describes a single T cell receptor beta chain. The sample comes from a study of T-cell reconstitution after alpha-beta-depleted transplantation in children. This sample's TCRbeta library carried unique molecular identifier barcodes. In TCRdb, the PCR reads were re-called with MiXCR into one record per CDR3 protein. The sample has hundreds of thousands of distinct CDR3 sequences; around 25% are singletons. Trimming cost V 4 bases and J 0 bases; bases outside gene matches: 4. CDR1 is SQVTM and CDR2 is ANQGSEA in the germline V gene. CDR3 size: 15 residues. The source is a girl aged 2 to 10 with Fanconi anemia, due to receive a stem cell transplant. The V call is TRBV29-1, the J call TRBJ2-1; 9 bases map to TRBD2. The sequencing used PBMCs, collected before TCRalphabeta/CD19-depleted stem cell transplant. This CDR3 reads CSVATSGSSYNEQFF. Here the CDR3 DNA reads TGCAGCGTTGCGACTAGCGGTAGCTCCTACAATGAGCAGTTCTTC.